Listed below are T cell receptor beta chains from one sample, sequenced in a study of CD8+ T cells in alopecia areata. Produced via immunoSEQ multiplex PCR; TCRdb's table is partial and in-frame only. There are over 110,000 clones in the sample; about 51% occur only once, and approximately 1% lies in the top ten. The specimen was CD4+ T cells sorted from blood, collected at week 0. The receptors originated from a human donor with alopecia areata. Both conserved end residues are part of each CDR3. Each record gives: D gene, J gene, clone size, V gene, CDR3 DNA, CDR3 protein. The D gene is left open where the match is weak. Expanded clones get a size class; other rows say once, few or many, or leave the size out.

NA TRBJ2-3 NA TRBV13 TGTGCCAGCAGGGGCCCATTCACGGATACGCAGTATTTT CASRGPFTDTQYF
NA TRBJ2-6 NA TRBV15 TGTGCCACCAGCAGCGATGGGGCCGGGGCCAACGTCCTGACTTTC CATSSDGAGANVLTF
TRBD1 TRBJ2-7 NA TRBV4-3 TGCGCCAGCAGCCAAGACGGGACAGGGGTCTACGAGCAGTACTTC CASSQDGTGVYEQYF
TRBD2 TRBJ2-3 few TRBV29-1 TGCAGCGTGGTGGGGACTAGTGGAAACACAGATACGCAGTATTTT CSVVGTSGNTDTQYF
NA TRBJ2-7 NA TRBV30 TGTGCCTGGAGCGCAGGGGTGGGTTCCGAGCAGTACTTC CAWSAGVGSEQYF
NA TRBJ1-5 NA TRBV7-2 TGTGCCAGCAGCCGAGAGGGTAGGGTTGAGCCCCAGCATTTT CASSREGRVEPQHF
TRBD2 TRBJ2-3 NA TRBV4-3 TGCGCCAGCAGCCAACACAGCGGGAGTGCTGCAGATACGCAGTATTTT CASSQHSGSAADTQYF
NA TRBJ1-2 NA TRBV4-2 TGTGCCAGCAGCCCGGGGACGGGAGGCGGCTATGGCTACACCTTC CASSPGTGGGYGYTF
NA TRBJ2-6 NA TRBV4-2 TGTGCCAGCAGCCAAGATCTTAGAGGGGCAGGGGAAGGGTCTGGGGCCAACGTCCTGACTTTC CASSQDLRGAGEGSGANVLTF
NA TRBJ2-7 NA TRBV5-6 TGTGCCAGCAGCTTCAGGGTTTCCGCTACCTACGAGCAGTACTTC CASSFRVSATYEQYF
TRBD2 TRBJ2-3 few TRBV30 TGTGCCTGGACTTCTCTAGCGGGAGTAGGGGATACGCAGTATTTT CAWTSLAGVGDTQYF
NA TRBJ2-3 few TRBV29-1 TGCAGCGTTGAAGAAGATACGCAGTATTTT CSVEEDTQYF
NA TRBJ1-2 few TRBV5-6 TGTGCCAGCAGCCGAAACAGGGTCGGTGGCTACACCTTC CASSRNRVGGYTF
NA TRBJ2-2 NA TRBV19 TGTGCCAGTAATAGGGGGGCCGGGGAGCTGTTTTTT CASNRGAGELFF
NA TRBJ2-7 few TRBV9 TGTGCCAGCAGCGTAGAGTCAGGAACGTACGAGCAGTACTTC CASSVESGTYEQYF
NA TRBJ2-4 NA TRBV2 TGTGCCAGCAGTGAGGGGGGCTCCGTCGACATTCAGTACTTC CASSEGGSVDIQYF
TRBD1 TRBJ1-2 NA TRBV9 TGTGCCAGCAGCGGGAGGGGGCGCAGGGGGCTTTATGGCTACACCTTC CASSGRGRRGLYGYTF
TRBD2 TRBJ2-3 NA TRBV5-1 TGCGCCAGCAGCTTGGGCCTGACTAGCGGGAGTCGTGGAAGCACAGATACGCAGTATTTT CASSLGLTSGSRGSTDTQYF
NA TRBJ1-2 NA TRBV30 TGTGCCTGGAGCCCACCTAACCCGGTCGACTACACCTTC CAWSPPNPVDYTF
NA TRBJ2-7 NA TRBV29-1 TGCAGCGTCGCCTCTATAGGGAGTCGCGAGCAGTACTTC CSVASIGSREQYF
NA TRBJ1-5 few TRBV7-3 TGTGCCAGCAGCTTAGATAGCAATCAGCCCCAGCATTTT CASSLDSNQPQHF
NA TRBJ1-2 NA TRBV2 TGTGCCAGCAGGACTACAGGTGGATATGGCTACACCTTC CASRTTGGYGYTF
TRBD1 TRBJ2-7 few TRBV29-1 TGCAGCGTTTCTGACAGGGAAGTCGGCGAGCAGTACTTC CSVSDREVGEQYF
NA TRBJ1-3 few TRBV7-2 TGTGCCAGCAGCTTATACGGCAGCTCTGGAAACACCATATATTTT CASSLYGSSGNTIYF
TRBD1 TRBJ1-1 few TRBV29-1 TGCAGCGTTGCAGTCCTCCGTTATAGACAGGGGGCTTCAGCTTTCTTT CSVAVLRYRQGASAFF
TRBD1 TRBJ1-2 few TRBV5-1 TGCGCCAGCAGGCCCAACAGGGGCCGAAACGCGTATGGCTACACCTTC CASRPNRGRNAYGYTF
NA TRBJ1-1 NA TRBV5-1 TGCGCCAGCAGCTTGGACAGGAAAGGCACTGAAGCTTTCTTT CASSLDRKGTEAFF
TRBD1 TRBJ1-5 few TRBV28 TGTGCCAGCAGAGGGGGCCTTAATCAGCCCCAGCATTTT CASRGGLNQPQHF
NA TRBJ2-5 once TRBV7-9 TGTGCCAGCACCAATGGGGAGACCCAGTACTTC CASTNGETQYF
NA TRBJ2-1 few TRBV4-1 TGCGCCAGCAGCCAAGATGGTCTTTTTGAGCAGTTCTTC CASSQDGLFEQFF
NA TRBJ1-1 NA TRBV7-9 TGTGCCGCACGTAAGAACACTGAAGCTTTCTTT CAARKNTEAFF
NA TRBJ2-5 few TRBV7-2 TGTGCCAGCAGCTCTAAGTGGACAGTACAGGGAGAGACCCAGTACTTC CASSSKWTVQGETQYF
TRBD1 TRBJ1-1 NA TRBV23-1 TGCGCCAGCAGTCAACCTAGGGGGCCTGAAGCTTTCTTT CASSQPRGPEAFF
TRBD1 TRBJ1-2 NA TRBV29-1 TGCAGCGCGTGGGACAGGGGAGACTCGAACTATGGCTACACCTTC CSAWDRGDSNYGYTF
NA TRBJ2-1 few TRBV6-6 TGTGCCAGCAGTTACTCCAGAGTCGGGAGCGGTGAGCAGTTCTTC CASSYSRVGSGEQFF
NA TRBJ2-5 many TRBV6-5 TGTGCCAGCAGCCCCGACATCTTAGAGACCCAGTACTTC CASSPDILETQYF
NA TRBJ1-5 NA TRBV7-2 TGTGCCAGCAGCTTGAGGAATAACCAGGGGCATCAGCCCCAGCATTTT CASSLRNNQGHQPQHF
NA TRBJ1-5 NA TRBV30 TGTGCCTGGAGTCCCCTGGGGCAGGGGATTTTTAGCAATCAGCCCCAGCATTTT CAWSPLGQGIFSNQPQHF
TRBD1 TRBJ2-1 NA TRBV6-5 TGTGCCAGCAGGCGGGGACAGGGGGCGGATGAGCAGTTCTTC CASRRGQGADEQFF
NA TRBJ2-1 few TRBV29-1 TGCAGCGTTGAACTACGACCGGGTAATCTTGTGAATGAGCAGTTCTTC CSVELRPGNLVNEQFF
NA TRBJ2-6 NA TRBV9 TGTGCCAGCAGCGTAGAGGGCTCTGGGGCCAACGTCCTGACTTTC CASSVEGSGANVLTF
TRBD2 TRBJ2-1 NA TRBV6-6 TGTGCCAGCAGGTCCGGGGGGAGTGGGGTCAATGAGCAGTTCTTC CASRSGGSGVNEQFF
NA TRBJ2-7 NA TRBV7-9 TGTGCCAGCAGCGAGGCAGCGTCCTACGAGCAGTACTTC CASSEAASYEQYF
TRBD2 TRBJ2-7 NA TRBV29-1 TGCAGCGTTTACCTAGGCGGGAGTCGATACGAGCAGTACTTC CSVYLGGSRYEQYF
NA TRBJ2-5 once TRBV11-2 TGTGCCAGCAGCCGCACAGGGTTAGGAGAGACCCAGTACTTC CASSRTGLGETQYF
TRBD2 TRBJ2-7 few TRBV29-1 TGCAGCGTTGAAGGTTTGGCACTAGCGGGCTCCTACGAGCAGTACTTC CSVEGLALAGSYEQYF
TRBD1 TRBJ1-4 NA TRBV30 TGTGCCTGGAGTCAGGGGGGTGCTAATGAAAAACTGTTTTTT CAWSQGGANEKLFF